This T cell receptor (beta chain) derives from a study of OX40 agonist ivuxolimab in advanced cancers. Looking at the study overall: The patients' treatment was ivuxolimab, an agonistic anti-OX40 (CD134) antibody. Study results and limitations: CD4+ and CD8+ blood T cells expanded clonally by week 6 at 0.1 to 3.0 mg/kg.

Profiling relied on immunoSEQ multiplex PCR, and the TCRdb table lists in-frame clones only, not all of them. This table holds more than 45,000 clones, 80% to 90% found once. About this clone itself: Its antigen is as yet unknown.

The CDR3 consists of 12 residues. Germline CDR1 and CDR2: MGHDK and SYGVNS. The V and J ends lost 9 bases and 14 bases respectively, with 17 bases between them. The chain joins TRBV25-1 to TRBJ1-6, with a weak D call TRBD1 (5 bases). This sequence originates from an adult with an advanced solid tumor such as melanoma, head and neck, liver or kidney cancer. The sequencing used CD4+ or CD8+ T cells sorted from blood, collected in a trial of the OX40 agonist ivuxolimab. The chain's CDR3 is CASGGGRISLHF. As DNA, the CDR3 is TGTGCCAGTGGGGGAGGGCGGATATCCCTCCACTTT. The full variable domain, completed using reference TRBV25-1 and TRBJ1-6, is EADIYQTPRYLVIGTGKKITLECSQTMGHDKMYWYQQDPGMELHLIHYSYGVNSTEKGDLSSESTVSRIRTEHFPLTLESARPSHTSQYLCASGGGRISLHFGNGTRLTVT.